This T cell receptor beta chain was captured in a study of T cell repertoires in cytomegalovirus infection. At the level of the study: Evidence of both CMV infection and a matching HLA type came from public TCR beta signatures. Overall study findings and caveats: Carriers of CMV and the relevant HLA type were discriminated by public TCR beta frequency. HLA-C-restricted CMV-specific TCR beta clonotypes were dominant in the ex vivo response.

This clonotype was observed a handful of times. Its specificity is not known. TCRdb re-called the reads through MiXCR, storing one row per CDR3 protein. The sample lists about 180,000 distinct CDR3 sequences, about 15% occurring once. The receptor was derived from a human donor in good health (CMV status not recorded). Some clones in this sample may be carry-over from other donors' samples. Sequencing was performed on PBMCs.

The CDR3 sequence: CASSHLWYEQYF. DNA for the CDR3: TGTGCCAGCAGCCACCTTTGGTACGAGCAGTACTTC. The chain combines TRBV3-1 with TRBJ2-7; no reliable D call. The V end was cut by 3 bases, the J end by 4 bases, with 7 bases between. This CDR3 spans 12 amino acids. CDR1 and CDR2 from the germline V gene are LGHDT and YNNKEL (reference sequence).